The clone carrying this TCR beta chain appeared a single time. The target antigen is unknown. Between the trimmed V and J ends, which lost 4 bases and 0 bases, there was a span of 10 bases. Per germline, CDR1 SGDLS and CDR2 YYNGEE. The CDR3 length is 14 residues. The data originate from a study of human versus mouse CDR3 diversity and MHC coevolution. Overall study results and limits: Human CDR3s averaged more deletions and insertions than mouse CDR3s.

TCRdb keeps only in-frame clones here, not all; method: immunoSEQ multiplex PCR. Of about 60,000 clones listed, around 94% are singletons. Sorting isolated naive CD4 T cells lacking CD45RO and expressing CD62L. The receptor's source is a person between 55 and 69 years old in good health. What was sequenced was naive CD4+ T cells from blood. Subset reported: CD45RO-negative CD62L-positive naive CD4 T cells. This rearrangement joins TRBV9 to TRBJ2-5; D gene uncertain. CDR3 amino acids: CASSQNVNQETQYF. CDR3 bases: TGTGCCAGCAGCCAGAACGTGAACCAAGAGACCCAGTACTTC.